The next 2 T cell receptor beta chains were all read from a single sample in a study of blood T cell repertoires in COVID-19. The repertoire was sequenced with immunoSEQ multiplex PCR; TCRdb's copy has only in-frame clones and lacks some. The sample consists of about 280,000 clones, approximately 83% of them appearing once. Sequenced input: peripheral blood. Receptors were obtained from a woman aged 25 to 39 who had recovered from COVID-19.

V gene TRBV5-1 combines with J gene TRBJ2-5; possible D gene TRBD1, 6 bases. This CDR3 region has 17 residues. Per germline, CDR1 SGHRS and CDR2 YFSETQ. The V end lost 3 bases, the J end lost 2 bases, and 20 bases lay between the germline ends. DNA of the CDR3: TGCGCCAGCAGCTCATTTGGGCAGACAGGACCACAAGAGACCCAGTACTTC. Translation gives CASSSFGQTGPQETQYF.

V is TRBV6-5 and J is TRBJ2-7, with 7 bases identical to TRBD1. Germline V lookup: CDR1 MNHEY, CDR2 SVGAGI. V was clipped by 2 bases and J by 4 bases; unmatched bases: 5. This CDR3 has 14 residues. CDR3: CASSYRQGVYEQYF. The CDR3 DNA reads TGTGCCAGCAGTTACAGACAGGGTGTTTACGAGCAGTACTTC.